This T cell receptor (beta chain) emerged from a study of blood T cells in healthy people across ages. General study points: Underestimates were what the diversity estimates from one million T cells were considered to be.

Ranging in age from roughly 6 to 90, the donors were healthy Caucasian individuals from Russia. Per-sample yields of isolated PBMCs were at least 6 million. No fewer than 6 micrograms of total RNA were isolated from every sample. The second PCR ran roughly 7 to 12 cycles with a sample-barcoded 5' primer and J-beta primers. One entry per CDR3 protein, called by TCRdb with MiXCR from the 5' RACE reads. The data contain 1.5 million to 2 million distinct CDR3 sequences, roughly 49% of them singletons. Trimming removed 3 bases from V and 3 bases from J, with 13 bases in between. The germline CDR1 and CDR2 sequences are KGHDR and SFDVKD. The CDR3 has 15 amino acids. To note about this clonotype: Its antigen is unknown.

The TCR sequence derives from a woman in her thirties or forties in good health. Sequences were obtained from blood. The chain is built from TRBV24-1 and TRBJ2-5; D possibly corresponds to TRBD1 (5 bases). In DNA, the CDR3 is TGTGCCACCAGTGATAACACCAGGGTGAAAGAGACCCAGTACTTC. Its protein product is CATSDNTRVKETQYF.